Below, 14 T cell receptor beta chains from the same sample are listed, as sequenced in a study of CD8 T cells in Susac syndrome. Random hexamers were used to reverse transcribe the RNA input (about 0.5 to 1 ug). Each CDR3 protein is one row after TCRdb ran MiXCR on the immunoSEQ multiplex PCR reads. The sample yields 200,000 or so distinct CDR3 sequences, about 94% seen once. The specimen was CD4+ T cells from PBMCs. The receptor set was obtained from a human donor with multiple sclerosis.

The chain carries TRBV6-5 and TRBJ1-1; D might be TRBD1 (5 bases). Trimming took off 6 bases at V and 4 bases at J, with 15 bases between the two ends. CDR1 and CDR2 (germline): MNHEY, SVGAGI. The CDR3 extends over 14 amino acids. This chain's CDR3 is CASRWRGVGTEAFF. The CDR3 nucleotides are TGTGCCAGCAGGTGGAGAGGGGTGGGCACTGAAGCTTTCTTT.

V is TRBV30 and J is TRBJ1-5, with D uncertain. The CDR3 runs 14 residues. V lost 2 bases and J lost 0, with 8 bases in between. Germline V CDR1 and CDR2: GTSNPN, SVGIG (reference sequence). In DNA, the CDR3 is TGTGCCTGGAGTCAGAGCCTTAGCAATCAGCCCCAGCATTTT. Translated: CAWSQSLSNQPQHF.

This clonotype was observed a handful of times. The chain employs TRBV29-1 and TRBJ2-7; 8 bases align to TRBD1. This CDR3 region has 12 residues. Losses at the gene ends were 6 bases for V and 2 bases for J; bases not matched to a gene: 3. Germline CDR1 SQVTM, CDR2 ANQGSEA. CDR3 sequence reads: CSVRTGTYEQYF. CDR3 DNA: TGCAGCGTCAGGACAGGGACCTACGAGCAGTACTTC.

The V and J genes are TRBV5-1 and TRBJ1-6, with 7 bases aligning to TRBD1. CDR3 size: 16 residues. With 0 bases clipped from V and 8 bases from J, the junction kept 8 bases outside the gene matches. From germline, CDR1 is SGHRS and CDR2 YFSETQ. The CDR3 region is CASSLDRGIPYSPLHF. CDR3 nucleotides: TGCGCCAGCAGCTTGGACAGGGGCATACCTTATTCACCCCTCCACTTT.

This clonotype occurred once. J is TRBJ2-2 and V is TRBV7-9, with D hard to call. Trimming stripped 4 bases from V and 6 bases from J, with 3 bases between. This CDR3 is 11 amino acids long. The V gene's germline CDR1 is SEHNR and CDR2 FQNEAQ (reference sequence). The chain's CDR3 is CASSSPGELFF. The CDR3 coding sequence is TGTGCCAGCAGCTCCCCCGGGGAGCTGTTTTTT. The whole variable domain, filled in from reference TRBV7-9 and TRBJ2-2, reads DTGVSQNPRHKITKRGQNVTFRCDPISEHNRLYWYRQTLGQGPEFLTYFQNEAQLEKSRLLSDRFSAERPKGSFSTLEIQRTEQGDSAMYLCASSSPGELFFGEGSRLTVL.

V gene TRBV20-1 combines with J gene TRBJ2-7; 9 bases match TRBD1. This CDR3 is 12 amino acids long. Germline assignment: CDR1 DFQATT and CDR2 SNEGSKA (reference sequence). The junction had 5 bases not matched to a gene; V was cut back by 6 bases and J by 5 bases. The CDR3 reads CSAGDRENEQYF. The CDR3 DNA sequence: TGCAGTGCCGGGGACAGGGAGAACGAGCAGTACTTC.

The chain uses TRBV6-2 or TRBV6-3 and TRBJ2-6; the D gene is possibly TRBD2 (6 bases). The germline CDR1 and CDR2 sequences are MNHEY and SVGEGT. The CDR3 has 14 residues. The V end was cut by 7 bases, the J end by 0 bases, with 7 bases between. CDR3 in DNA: TGTGCCAGCATAGCGGCCTCTGGGGCCAACGTCCTGACTTTC. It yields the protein CASIAASGANVLTF.

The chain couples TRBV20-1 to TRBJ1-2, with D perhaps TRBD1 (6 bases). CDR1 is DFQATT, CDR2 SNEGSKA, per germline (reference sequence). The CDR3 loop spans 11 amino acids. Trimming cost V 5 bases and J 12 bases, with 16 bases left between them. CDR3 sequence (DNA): TGCAGTGCTTTTCGACCAAACAGGGACACCTTC. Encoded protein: CSAFRPNRDTF.

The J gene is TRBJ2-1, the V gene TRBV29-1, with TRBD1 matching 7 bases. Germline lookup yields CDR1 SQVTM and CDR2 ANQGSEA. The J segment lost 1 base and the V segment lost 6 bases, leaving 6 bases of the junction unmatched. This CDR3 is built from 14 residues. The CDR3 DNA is TGCAGCGTCTCTGGGACAGTATCCTACAATGAGCAGTTCTTC. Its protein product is CSVSGTVSYNEQFF.

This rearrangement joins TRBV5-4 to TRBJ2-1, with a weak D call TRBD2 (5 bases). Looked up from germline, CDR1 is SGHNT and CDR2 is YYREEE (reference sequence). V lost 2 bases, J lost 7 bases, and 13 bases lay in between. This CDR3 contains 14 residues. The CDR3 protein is CASSFVDGENEQFF. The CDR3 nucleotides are TGTGCCAGCAGCTTCGTGGACGGGGAAAATGAGCAGTTCTTC.

CDR3 sequence reads: CSARVGRLGDYGYTF. Written as DNA, the CDR3 is TGCAGTGCTAGAGTTGGGAGGCTCGGGGACTATGGCTACACCTTC. The V call is TRBV20-1, the J call TRBJ1-2; D is unclear. CDR1 is DFQATT and CDR2 is SNEGSKA in the germline V gene (reference sequence). This CDR3 comprises 15 residues. Trimming shortened V by 1 base and J by 3 bases, and 15 bases separated the two germline ends.

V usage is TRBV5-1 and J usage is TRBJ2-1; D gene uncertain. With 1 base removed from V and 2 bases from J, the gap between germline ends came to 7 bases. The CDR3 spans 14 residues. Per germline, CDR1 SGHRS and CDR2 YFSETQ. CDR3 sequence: CASSLTATYNEQFF. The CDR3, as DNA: TGCGCCAGCAGCTTGACAGCTACCTACAATGAGCAGTTCTTC.

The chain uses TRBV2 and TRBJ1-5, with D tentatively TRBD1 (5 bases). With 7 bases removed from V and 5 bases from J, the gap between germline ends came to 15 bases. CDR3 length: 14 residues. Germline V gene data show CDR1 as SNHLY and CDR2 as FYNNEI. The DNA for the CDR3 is TGTGCCAGCACCTGGACGGGGCAGGATCAGCCCCAGCATTTT. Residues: CASTWTGQDQPQHF.

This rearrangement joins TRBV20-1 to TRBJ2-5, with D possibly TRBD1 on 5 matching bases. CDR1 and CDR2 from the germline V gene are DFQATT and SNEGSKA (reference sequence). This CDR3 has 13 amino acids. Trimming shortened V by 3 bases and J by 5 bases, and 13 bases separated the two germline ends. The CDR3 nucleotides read TGCAGTGCTAGCCCGCAGGGAAGGGAGACCCAGTACTTC. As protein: CSASPQGRETQYF.